This TCR beta chain was captured in a study of control samples from healthy donors and cancer patients. Here immunoSEQ multiplex PCR was the method, and the copy in TCRdb shows in-frame clones only, minus some. The data contain roughly 24,000 clones, approximately 78% of them singletons. In germline, CDR1 is SGHRS, CDR2 YFSETQ. The CDR3 loop spans 15 amino acids. V dropped 4 bases and J dropped 2; count of bases not matched to a gene: 2. The sample was PBMCs. This TCR was sampled from a man aged 55 to 70 with colorectal cancer. The chain joins TRBV5-1 to TRBJ2-1; 11 bases are shared with TRBD2. CDR3 coding DNA: TGCGCCAGCAGCGGGGGACTAGCGGCCTACAATGAGCAGTTCTTC. Residues: CASSGGLAAYNEQFF.